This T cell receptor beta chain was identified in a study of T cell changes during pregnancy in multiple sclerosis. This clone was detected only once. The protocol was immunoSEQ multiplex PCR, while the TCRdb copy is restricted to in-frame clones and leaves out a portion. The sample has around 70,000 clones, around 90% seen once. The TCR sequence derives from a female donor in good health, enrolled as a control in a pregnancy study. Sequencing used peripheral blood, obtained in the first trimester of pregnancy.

The CDR3 nucleotides read TGTGCCAGCAGCTCCGCGGGGAGGAAAGGCAATCAGCCCCAGCATTTT. Translated: CASSSAGRKGNQPQHF. The rearrangement joins TRBV11-2 to TRBJ1-5; D gene uncertain. The germline V gene has CDR1 SGHAT and CDR2 FQNNGV. Trimming shortened V by 4 bases and J by 2 bases, and 15 bases separated the two germline ends. The CDR3 is 16 residues long. The complete variable domain, with remaining parts taken from reference TRBV11-2 and TRBJ1-5, reads EAGVAQSPRYKIIEKRQSVAFWCNPISGHATLYWYQQILGQGPKLLIQFQNNGVVDDSQLPKDRFSAERLKGVDSTLKIQPAKLEDSAVYLCASSSAGRKGNQPQHFGDGTRLSIL.